The source of this TCR beta chain is a study of shared clonotypes between healthy human individuals. V gave up 6 bases and J gave up 1 base, with 19 bases separating them. CDR3 length: 16 amino acids. CDR1 is SNHLY, CDR2 FYNNEI, per germline. Sequencing on ten immunoSEQ deep assay plates was performed for unsorted PBMC DNA. The table came from immunoSEQ multiplex PCR; TCRdb's copy has only in-frame clones and leaves some out. This table has over 400,000 clones, roughly 80% appearing once. This receptor was taken from a woman aged 40 to 50 in good health. Some clones in this sample may be carry-over from other donors' samples. What was sequenced was PBMCs. The chain recombines TRBV2 with TRBJ2-7, with D possibly being TRBD1 or TRBD2 (6 bases each). CDR3 DNA sequence: TGTGCCAGCAGACGCAGGTTAGGGGGGACTTCCTACGAGCAGTACTTC. Encoded protein: CASRRRLGGTSYEQYF. Complete variable domain (other parts from reference TRBV2 and TRBJ2-7): EPEVTQTPSHQVTQMGQEVILRCVPISNHLYFYWYRQILGQKVEFLVSFYNNEISEKSEIFDDQFSVERPDGSNFTLKIRSTKLEDSAMYFCASRRRLGGTSYEQYFGPGTRLTVT.